The clone carrying this T cell receptor beta chain occurred many times. Profiles of TCR beta VDJ and CDR3 were generated from a genomic DNA template. TCRdb re-called the reads with MiXCR, one entry per CDR3 protein. The repertoire has around 430,000 distinct CDR3 sequences, less than 35% of them found once; the top ten carry 0.7% to 1%. Patients selected for sequencing had displayed CD8+CD57+ cell expansion by flow cytometry. The patients, all of them, had severe acquired aplastic anemia. The blood sampling took place in patients who had so far received no therapy. This sample was taken from a study of CD8+CD57+ T cells in acquired aplastic anemia. Study background: The average for DNA from sorted CD4+ and CD8+ cells was roughly 3 ug.

CDR1 SGHAT and CDR2 FQNNGV come from the germline V gene. This CDR3 spans 14 amino acids. The ends were cut back, 5 bases at V and 8 bases at J, with 13 bases in the middle. Sequenced sample: sorted CD4+, CD8+, or CD8+CD57+ T cells (not recorded which) from PBMCs. The V gene is TRBV11-2, the J gene TRBJ1-6; D is perhaps TRBD1 (5 bases). The TCR was taken from a human donor with aplastic anemia. This CDR3 reads CASSQSGPDSPLHF. CDR3 sequence (DNA): TGTGCCAGCAGCCAATCGGGGCCGGATTCACCCCTCCACTTT.